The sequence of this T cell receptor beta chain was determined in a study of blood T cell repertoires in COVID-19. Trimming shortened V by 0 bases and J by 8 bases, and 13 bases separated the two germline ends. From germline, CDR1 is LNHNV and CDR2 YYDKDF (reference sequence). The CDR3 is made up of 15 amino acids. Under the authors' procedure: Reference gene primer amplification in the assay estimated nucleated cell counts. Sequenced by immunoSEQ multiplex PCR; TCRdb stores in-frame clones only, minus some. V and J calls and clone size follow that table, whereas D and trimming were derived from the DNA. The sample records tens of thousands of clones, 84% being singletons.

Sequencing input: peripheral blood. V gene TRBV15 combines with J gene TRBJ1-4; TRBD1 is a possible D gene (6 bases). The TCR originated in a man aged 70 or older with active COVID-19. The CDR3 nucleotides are TGTGCCACCAGCAGAGAGGGGGCAGGGGAGGAAAAACTGTTTTTT. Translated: CATSREGAGEEKLFF.